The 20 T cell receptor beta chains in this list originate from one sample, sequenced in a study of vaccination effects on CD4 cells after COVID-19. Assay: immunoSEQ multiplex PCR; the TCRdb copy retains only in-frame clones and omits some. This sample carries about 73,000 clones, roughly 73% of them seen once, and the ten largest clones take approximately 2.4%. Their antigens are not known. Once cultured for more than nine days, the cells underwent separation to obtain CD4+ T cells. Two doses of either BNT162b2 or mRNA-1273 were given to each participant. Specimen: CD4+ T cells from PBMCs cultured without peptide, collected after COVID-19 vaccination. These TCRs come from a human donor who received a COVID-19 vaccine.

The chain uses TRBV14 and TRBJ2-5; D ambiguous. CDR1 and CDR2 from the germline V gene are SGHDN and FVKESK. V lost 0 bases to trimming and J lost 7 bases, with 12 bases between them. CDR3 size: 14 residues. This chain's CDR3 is CASSQESAYGTQYF. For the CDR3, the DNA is TGTGCCAGCAGCCAAGAATCGGCCTACGGGACCCAGTACTTC.

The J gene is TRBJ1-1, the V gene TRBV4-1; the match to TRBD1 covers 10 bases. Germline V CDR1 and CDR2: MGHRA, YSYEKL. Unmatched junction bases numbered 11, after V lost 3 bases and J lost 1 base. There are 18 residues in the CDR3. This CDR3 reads CASSQTRDRGRRNTEAFF. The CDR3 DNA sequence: TGCGCCAGCAGCCAGACTAGAGACAGGGGGCGGAGGAACACTGAAGCTTTCTTT.

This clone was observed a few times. The CDR3 region has the DNA TGTGCCAGCAGTGAAGGTCGGCAGCCCCAGCATTTT. Translated: CASSEGRQPQHF. This chain links TRBV2 with TRBJ1-5, with no clear D. The CDR3 is made up of 12 amino acids. Germline assignment: CDR1 SNHLY and CDR2 FYNNEI. Trimming pared 1 base from V and 7 bases from J, leaving 5 bases between.

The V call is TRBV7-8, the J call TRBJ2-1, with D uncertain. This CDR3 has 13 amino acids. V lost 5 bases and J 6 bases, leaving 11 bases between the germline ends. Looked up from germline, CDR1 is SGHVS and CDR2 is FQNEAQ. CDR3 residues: CASSPVSVNEQFF. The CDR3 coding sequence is TGTGCCAGCAGCCCCGTATCTGTCAATGAGCAGTTCTTC.

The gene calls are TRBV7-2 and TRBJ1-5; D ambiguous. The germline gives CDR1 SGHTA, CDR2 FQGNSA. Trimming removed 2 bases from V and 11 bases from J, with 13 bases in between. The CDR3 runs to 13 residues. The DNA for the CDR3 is TGTGCCAGCAGCTTAAAGGGAGCGCCGTCCCAGCATTTT. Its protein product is CASSLKGAPSQHF.

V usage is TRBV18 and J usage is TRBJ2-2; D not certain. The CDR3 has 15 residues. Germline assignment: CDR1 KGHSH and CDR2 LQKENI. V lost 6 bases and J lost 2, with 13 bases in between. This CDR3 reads CASSPSIDNTGELFF. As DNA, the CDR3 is TGTGCCAGCTCGCCCTCCATAGATAACACCGGGGAGCTGTTTTTT.

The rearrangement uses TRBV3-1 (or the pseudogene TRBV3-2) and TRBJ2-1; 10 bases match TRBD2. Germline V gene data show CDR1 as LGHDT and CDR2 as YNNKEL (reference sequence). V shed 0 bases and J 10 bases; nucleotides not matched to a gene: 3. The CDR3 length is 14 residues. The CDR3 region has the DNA TGTGCCAGCAGCCAAGATCAACTAGCGGGGGAGCAGTTCTTC. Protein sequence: CASSQDQLAGEQFF.

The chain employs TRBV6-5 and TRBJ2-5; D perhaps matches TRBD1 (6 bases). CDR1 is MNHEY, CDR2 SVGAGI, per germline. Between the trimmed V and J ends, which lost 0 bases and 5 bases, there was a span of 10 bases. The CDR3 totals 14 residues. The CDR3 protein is CASSYSTGGETQYF. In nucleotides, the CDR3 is TGTGCCAGCAGTTACTCGACAGGTGGGGAGACCCAGTACTTC.

The CDR3 loop is CASGLGSTRDTQYF. CDR3 nucleotides: TGTGCTAGTGGTTTGGGGTCTACCAGGGATACGCAGTATTTT. V usage is TRBV12-5 and J usage is TRBJ2-3; D remains ambiguous. Germline CDR1 LGHNT, CDR2 FRNRAP. Trimming cost V 1 base and J 6 bases, with 11 bases left between them. The CDR3 has 14 residues.

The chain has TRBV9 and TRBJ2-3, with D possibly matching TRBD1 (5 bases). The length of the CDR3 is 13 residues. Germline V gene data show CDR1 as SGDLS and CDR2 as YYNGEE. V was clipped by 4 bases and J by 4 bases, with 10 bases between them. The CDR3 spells CASSRAGSDTQYF. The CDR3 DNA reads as TGTGCCAGCAGCCGGGCAGGGTCAGATACGCAGTATTTT.

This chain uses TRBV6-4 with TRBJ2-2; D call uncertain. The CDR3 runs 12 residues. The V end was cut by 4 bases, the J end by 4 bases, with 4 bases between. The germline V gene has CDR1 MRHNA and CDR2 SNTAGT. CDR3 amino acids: CASSGITGELFF. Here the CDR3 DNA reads TGTGCCAGCAGTGGGATCACCGGGGAGCTGTTTTTT.

The CDR3 spells CSASVRGDVWDEQFF. As DNA, the CDR3 is TGCAGTGCTAGTGTTCGGGGGGACGTATGGGATGAGCAGTTCTTC. The J gene is TRBJ2-1, the V gene TRBV20-1; 7 bases map to TRBD2. V shed 3 bases and J 8 bases; nucleotides not matched to a gene: 13. The CDR3 is 15 amino acids. Germline V gives CDR1 DFQATT, CDR2 SNEGSKA (reference sequence).

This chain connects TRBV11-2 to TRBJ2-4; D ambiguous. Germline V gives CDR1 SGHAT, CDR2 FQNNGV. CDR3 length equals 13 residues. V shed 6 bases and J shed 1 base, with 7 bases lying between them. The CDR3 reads CASSLGAKNIQYF. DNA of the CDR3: TGTGCCAGCAGTCTCGGGGCCAAAAACATTCAGTACTTC.

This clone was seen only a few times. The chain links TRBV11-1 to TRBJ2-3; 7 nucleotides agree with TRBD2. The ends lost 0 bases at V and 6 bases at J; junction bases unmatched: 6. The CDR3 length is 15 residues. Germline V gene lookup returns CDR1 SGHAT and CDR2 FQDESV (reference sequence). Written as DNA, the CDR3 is TGTGCCAGCAGCTTAGCCTCGAGCGGGGTGGATACGCAGTATTTT. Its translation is CASSLASSGVDTQYF.

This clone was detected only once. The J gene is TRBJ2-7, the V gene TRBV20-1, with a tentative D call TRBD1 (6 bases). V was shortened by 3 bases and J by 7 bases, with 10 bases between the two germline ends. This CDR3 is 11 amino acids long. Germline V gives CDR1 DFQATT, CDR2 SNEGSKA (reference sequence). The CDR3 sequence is CSASHRDEQYV. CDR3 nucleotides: TGCAGTGCTAGTCACAGGGATGAGCAGTACGTC.

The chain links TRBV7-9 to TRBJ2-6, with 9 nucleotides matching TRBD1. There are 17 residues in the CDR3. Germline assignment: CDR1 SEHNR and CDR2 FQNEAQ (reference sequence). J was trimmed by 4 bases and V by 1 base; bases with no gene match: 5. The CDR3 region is CASSLEGTGFGANVLTF. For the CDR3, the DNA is TGTGCCAGCAGCTTAGAAGGGACAGGGTTCGGGGCCAACGTCCTGACTTTC.

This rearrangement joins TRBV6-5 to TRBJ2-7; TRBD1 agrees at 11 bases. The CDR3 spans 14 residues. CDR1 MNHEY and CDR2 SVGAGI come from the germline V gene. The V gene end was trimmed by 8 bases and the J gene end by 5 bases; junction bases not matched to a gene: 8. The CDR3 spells CASRAGQGGHEQYV. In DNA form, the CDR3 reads TGTGCCAGCCGGGCGGGACAGGGGGGACACGAGCAGTACGTC.

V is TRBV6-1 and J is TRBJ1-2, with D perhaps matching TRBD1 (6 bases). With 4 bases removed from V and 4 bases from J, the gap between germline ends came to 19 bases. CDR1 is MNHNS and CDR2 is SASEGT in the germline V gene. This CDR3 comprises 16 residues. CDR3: CASSALPTGQIYGYTF. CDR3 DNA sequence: TGTGCCAGCAGTGCCCTTCCAACAGGGCAAATCTATGGCTACACCTTC.

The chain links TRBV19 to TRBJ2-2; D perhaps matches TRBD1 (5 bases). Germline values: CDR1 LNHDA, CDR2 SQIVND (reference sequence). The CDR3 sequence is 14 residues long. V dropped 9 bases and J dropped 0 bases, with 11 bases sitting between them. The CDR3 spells CASATVSNTGELFF. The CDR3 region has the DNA TGTGCCAGCGCGACAGTCTCGAACACCGGGGAGCTGTTTTTT. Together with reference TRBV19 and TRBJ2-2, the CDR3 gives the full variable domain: DGGITQSPKYLFRKEGQNVTLSCEQNLNHDAMYWYRQDPGQGLRLIYYSQIVNDFQKGDIAEGYSVSREKKESFPLTVTSAQKNPTAFYLCASATVSNTGELFFGEGSRLTVL.

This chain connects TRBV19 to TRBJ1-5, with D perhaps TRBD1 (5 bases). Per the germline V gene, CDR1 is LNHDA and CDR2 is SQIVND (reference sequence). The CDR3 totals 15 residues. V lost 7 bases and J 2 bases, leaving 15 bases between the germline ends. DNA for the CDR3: TGTGCCAGTAATTCCGGGGGAGTTGGCAATCAGCCCCAGCATTTT. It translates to CASNSGGVGNQPQHF.